This T cell receptor (beta chain) originates from a study of blood T cell repertoires in COVID-19. About the study: Acute-phase and convalescent COVID-19 samples originated in the United States, Italy and Spain. The analysed material was cDNA or gDNA that came from T cells, B-cell-depleted T cells, or PBMCs.

Germline V gene lookup returns CDR1 PRHDT and CDR2 FYEKMQ (reference sequence). This CDR3 is built from 12 residues. Trimming cost V 2 bases and J 3 bases, with 3 bases left between them. This clone has just one count. Authors' analysis steps: The authors estimated nucleated cell counts from reference gene primer amplification. The data were produced by immunoSEQ multiplex PCR, yet TCRdb's version contains in-frame clones alone and is incomplete. D and trimming come from the DNA, and the V and J calls and clone size come from that table. The profile shows 300,000 to 400,000 clones, around 87% of them singletons.

Sequences were obtained from peripheral blood. The chain links TRBV13 to TRBJ2-3; D not certain. The origin of this receptor is a human donor in a cohort sampled during active COVID-19. CDR3 DNA sequence: TGTGCCAGCAGCTTAACAACAGATACGCAGTATTTT. Encoded protein: CASSLTTDTQYF. Supplemented by reference TRBV13 and TRBJ2-3, the full variable domain reads AAGVIQSPRHLIKEKRETATLKCYPIPRHDTVYWYQQGPGQDPQFLISFYEKMQSDKGSIPDRFSAQQFSDYHSELNMSSLELGDSALYFCASSLTTDTQYFGPGTRLTVL.